A single sample gave rise to the 29 T cell receptor beta chains below, sequenced in a study of cytomegalovirus exposure and HLA in healthy donors. 60 Vbeta and 13 Jbeta primers were used in PCR. This table comes from immunoSEQ multiplex PCR, and its TCRdb copy is limited to in-frame clones, with some not included. The sample holds 150,000 to 200,000 clones, over 70% seen once. The specimen sequenced was PBMCs. These receptors came from a woman in her forties in good health and CMV-seropositive.

The rearrangement uses TRBV9 and TRBJ2-5, with TRBD1 matching 7 bases. The CDR3 runs 15 residues. Germline V CDR1 and CDR2: SGDLS, YYNGEE. Trimming removed 0 bases from V and 0 bases from J; junction bases left unmatched: 2. The CDR3 DNA reads TGTGCCAGCAGCGTAGGGCAGGGGGACCAAGAGACCCAGTACTTC. This encodes CASSVGQGDQETQYF.

This sequence joins TRBV5-1 and TRBJ2-1; 9 bases are a match to TRBD2. Germline V gene data show CDR1 as SGHRS and CDR2 as YFSETQ. Losses at the gene ends were 6 bases for V and 6 bases for J; bases not matched to a gene: 4. The CDR3 covers 13 residues. The DNA for the CDR3 is TGCGCCAGCATGGCGGGGGGGCTCAATGAGCAGTTCTTC. Protein: CASMAGGLNEQFF.

Comments on this clone: At one end, the junction sequence differs from germline, possibly due to a read error. As DNA, the CDR3 is TGTGCCAGCAAGGGGGCGGGCAGGGTAAACAGTCAGTACTTC. Translation gives CASKGAGRVNSQYF. This chain connects TRBV28 to TRBJ2-4; 7 positions agree with TRBD1. There are 14 residues in the CDR3. Germline CDR1 is MDHEN and CDR2 is SYDVKM.

The CDR3 region is CASSVGEGEAFF. Here the CDR3 DNA reads TGTGCCAGCAGCGTAGGGGAGGGCGAAGCTTTCTTT. The genes are TRBV9 and TRBJ1-1, with D unresolved. Germline loops: CDR1 SGDLS, CDR2 YYNGEE. V lost 0 bases to trimming and J lost 8 bases, with 8 bases between them. The CDR3 consists of 12 residues.

The gene calls are TRBV2 and TRBJ2-5, with D uncertain. This CDR3 is built from 12 residues. V shed 7 bases and J shed 4 bases, with 10 bases lying between them. Germline CDR1 and CDR2: SNHLY and FYNNEI. DNA of the CDR3: TGTGCCAGCACTTCAGGAAGAGAGACCCAGTACTTC. This encodes CASTSGRETQYF.

The V gene is TRBV7-8, the J gene TRBJ1-1, with 8 bases identical to TRBD1. The CDR3 contains 13 residues. Trimming removed 8 bases from V and 1 base from J; junction bases left unmatched: 3. CDR1 is SGHVS and CDR2 is FQNEAQ in the germline V gene. CDR3 protein: CASGQGPNTEAFF. The CDR3 DNA follows: TGTGCCAGCGGACAGGGCCCGAACACTGAAGCTTTCTTT.

The rearrangement links TRBV29-1 to TRBJ1-3; 8 nucleotides match TRBD1. In germline, CDR1 is SQVTM, CDR2 ANQGSEA. This CDR3 has 16 amino acids. The ends lost 7 bases at V and 4 bases at J; junction bases unmatched: 15. This CDR3 is CSAVLMDRVQGNTIYF. CDR3 sequence (DNA): TGCAGCGCCGTCCTGATGGACAGGGTTCAAGGAAACACCATATATTTT.

The chain has TRBV6-4 and TRBJ2-1; D not resolved. The CDR3 loop spans 16 amino acids. Germline CDR1 is MRHNA and CDR2 is SNTAGT. The V end was cut by 0 bases, the J end by 0 bases, with 9 bases between. CDR3: CASSDSIDSSYNEQFF. The CDR3 DNA reads TGTGCCAGCAGTGACTCGATAGATAGCTCCTACAATGAGCAGTTCTTC.

This clone was recorded once. The chain is built from TRBV2 and TRBJ1-2; D ambiguous. This CDR3 spans 13 amino acids. Trimming left V 4 bases short and J 7 bases short, with 13 bases between. Germline CDR1 reads SNHLY; CDR2 reads FYNNEI. The CDR3, as DNA: TGTGCCAGCAGTGCGAGAGGGCTAGGTGGCTACACCTTC. This gives the protein CASSARGLGGYTF.

J is TRBJ1-3 and V is TRBV6-5; 8 bases match TRBD1. J was trimmed by 4 bases and V by 6 bases; bases with no gene match: 8. Germline CDR1 and CDR2: MNHEY and SVGAGI. This CDR3 is 15 amino acids long. The DNA for the CDR3 is TGTGCCAGCAGATCGCAGGGGGCGAGAGGAAACACCATATATTTT. Translated, it gives CASRSQGARGNTIYF.

A few counts support this clone. The rearrangement links TRBV2 to TRBJ1-5; TRBD1 matches at 10 bases. The CDR3 extends over 15 amino acids. CDR1 and CDR2 (germline): SNHLY, FYNNEI. The trim removed 3 bases at V and 4 bases at J, leaving 3 bases unmatched. CDR3 region: CASSEAGQGNQPQHF. The CDR3 DNA follows: TGTGCCAGCAGTGAGGCGGGACAGGGGAATCAGCCCCAGCATTTT.

The V call is TRBV6-1, the J call TRBJ1-5; no clear D gene. The germline V gene encodes CDR1 MNHNS and CDR2 SASEGT. This CDR3 has 14 residues. V shed 3 bases and J shed 6 bases, with 12 bases lying between them. Here the CDR3 reads CASSDYPSGQPQHF. CDR3 sequence (DNA): TGTGCCAGCAGTGACTATCCCTCCGGTCAGCCCCAGCATTTT.

The chain links TRBV5-1 to TRBJ2-3; TRBD1 matches 7 bases. This CDR3 is built from 18 residues. The V and J ends lost 8 bases and 0 bases, in that order; junction bases with no gene match: 18. Germline assignment: CDR1 SGHRS and CDR2 YFSETQ. The CDR3 here is CASRQGPPTPPSTDTQYF. The CDR3 DNA reads TGCGCCAGTCGACAGGGTCCTCCAACCCCCCCTAGCACAGATACGCAGTATTTT.

The chain couples TRBV6-1 to TRBJ1-1; D might be TRBD1 (6 bases). Germline V gives CDR1 MNHNS, CDR2 SASEGT. The CDR3 has 15 residues. Trimming pared 2 bases from V and 1 base from J, leaving 11 bases between. CDR3 protein: CASSELGAQNTEAFF. CDR3 in DNA: TGTGCCAGCAGTGAATTGGGGGCGCAGAACACTGAAGCTTTCTTT.

The chain carries TRBV28 and TRBJ1-5; 8 positions agree with TRBD1. V shed 6 bases and J 2 bases; nucleotides not matched to a gene: 9. Germline values: CDR1 MDHEN, CDR2 SYDVKM. The CDR3 consists of 16 residues. CDR3 sequence (DNA): TGTGCCAGCAGAGCCCCAGGGGGCCTGGGCAATCAGCCCCAGCATTTT. Encoded protein: CASRAPGGLGNQPQHF. The full variable domain, in which reference TRBV28 and TRBJ1-5 provide the parts outside the CDR3, is DVKVTQSSRYLVKRTGEKVFLECVQDMDHENMFWYRQDPGLGLRLIYFSYDVKMKEKGDIPEGYSVSREKKERFSLILESASTNQTSMYLCASRAPGGLGNQPQHFGDGTRLSIL.

The genes are TRBV6-1 and TRBJ2-7, with 9 bases that match TRBD1. Germline V gene sequence: CDR1 MNHNS, CDR2 SASEGT. This CDR3 region has 14 residues. V lost 4 bases, J lost 2 bases, and 3 bases stayed unmatched. The CDR3 reads CASSGQGVAYEQYF. CDR3 in DNA: TGTGCCAGCAGTGGACAGGGGGTTGCCTACGAGCAGTACTTC.

Written as DNA, the CDR3 is TGTGCCAGTAGTACGCAGGGGAGCACCAATTCACCCCTCCACTTT. Translating gives CASSTQGSTNSPLHF. This chain joins TRBV19 and TRBJ1-6; D perhaps matches TRBD1 (6 bases). The V end lost 4 bases, the J end lost 7 bases, and 14 bases lay between the germline ends. This CDR3 has 15 amino acids. Germline CDR1 reads LNHDA; CDR2 reads SQIVND (reference sequence).

The chain employs TRBV4-1 and TRBJ2-2, with 10 bases fitting TRBD2. V was pared by 1 base and J by 6 bases, with 5 bases of the junction left unmatched. CDR1 is MGHRA and CDR2 is YSYEKL in the germline V gene. This CDR3 comprises 16 residues. This CDR3 is CASSQAGLAFPGELFF. The CDR3, as DNA: TGCGCCAGCAGCCAAGCGGGACTAGCGTTTCCCGGGGAGCTGTTTTTT.

This clone was recorded a few times. CDR3 sequence: CASSQEVWRGNTEAFF. CDR3 in DNA: TGTGCCAGCAGCCAAGAGGTTTGGAGGGGGAACACTGAAGCTTTCTTT. The rearrangement uses TRBV14 and TRBJ1-1; a weak D match, TRBD1 (5 bases). V was pared by 0 bases and J by 1 base, with 12 bases between. The CDR3 contains 16 residues. Germline V gene sequence: CDR1 SGHDN, CDR2 FVKESK. Based on the CDR3 plus reference TRBV14 and TRBJ1-1, the full variable domain is EAGVTQFPSHSVIEKGQTVTLRCDPISGHDNLYWYRRVMGKEIKFLLHFVKESKQDESGMPNNRFLAERTGGTYSTLKVQPAELEDSGVYFCASSQEVWRGNTEAFFGQGTRLTVV.

The rearrangement joins TRBV6-6 to TRBJ1-1; tentative D call: TRBD1 (5 bases). V was cut by 3 bases and J by 4 bases, with 12 bases left in between. The CDR3 sequence is 14 residues long. Germline lookup yields CDR1 MNHNY and CDR2 SVGAGI (reference sequence). CDR3 loop: CASSYPGEVTEAFF. The CDR3 DNA reads TGTGCCAGCAGTTATCCGGGGGAGGTCACTGAAGCTTTCTTT.

This clone appeared a few times. The chain links TRBV19 to TRBJ1-1; weak D call: TRBD1 (5 bases). The CDR3 runs to 15 residues. V lost 3 bases and J lost 10, with 21 bases in between. Germline values: CDR1 LNHDA, CDR2 SQIVND (reference sequence). In DNA form, the CDR3 reads TGTGCCAGTAGTATCCCAACCTTGGGTGTTCAGGGAGCTTTCTTT. Translated, it gives CASSIPTLGVQGAFF.

This clone showed up just once. V is TRBV28 and J is TRBJ1-2; D unclear. Trimming removed 8 bases from V and 4 bases from J, with 11 bases in between. The CDR3 loop spans 12 amino acids. CDR1 is MDHEN, CDR2 SYDVKM, per germline. The CDR3 DNA sequence: TGTGCCAGCTCTAGTGGTAGCTATGGCTACACCTTC. Translating gives CASSSGSYGYTF.

The chain combines TRBV19 with TRBJ2-1; 8 nucleotides agree with TRBD1. Germline V gene lookup returns CDR1 LNHDA and CDR2 SQIVND (reference sequence). The CDR3 runs to 14 residues. Unmatched junction bases numbered 8, after V lost 6 bases and J lost 7 bases. The CDR3 spells CASRPQGATNEQFF. DNA of the CDR3: TGTGCCAGTAGGCCCCAGGGGGCGACGAATGAGCAGTTCTTC. The full variable domain, completed using reference TRBV19 and TRBJ2-1, is DGGITQSPKYLFRKEGQNVTLSCEQNLNHDAMYWYRQDPGQGLRLIYYSQIVNDFQKGDIAEGYSVSREKKESFPLTVTSAQKNPTAFYLCASRPQGATNEQFFGPGTRLTVL.

The gene calls are TRBV7-9 and TRBJ1-5; no clear D. Between the trimmed V and J ends, which lost 3 bases and 7 bases, there was a span of 4 bases. The CDR3 loop spans 11 amino acids. Germline CDR1 reads SEHNR; CDR2 reads FQNEAQ (reference sequence). For the CDR3, the DNA is TGTGCCAGCAGCTTCATCCAGCCCCAGCATTTT. As protein: CASSFIQPQHF.

This clone was picked up a small number of times. This rearrangement joins TRBV6-5 to TRBJ1-1; 7 nucleotides agree with TRBD1. The germline V gene has CDR1 MNHEY and CDR2 SVGAGI. CDR3 size: 16 residues. V lost 4 bases and J lost 0; bases outside the gene matches: 8. The DNA for the CDR3 is TGTGCCAGCAGTTCAAGGGCGACAGGGTTGAACACTGAAGCTTTCTTT. Residues: CASSSRATGLNTEAFF.

In this sample, this clone turned up a few times. The J gene is TRBJ1-3, the V gene TRBV4-3, with 7 bases identical to TRBD1. Germline assignment: CDR1 LGHNA and CDR2 YSLEER. The CDR3 has 16 amino acids. J gave up 1 base and V 2 bases, and 5 bases lay outside the gene matches. The CDR3 bases are TGCGCCAGCAGCCAAAAAACAGGGGTATCTGGAAACACCATATATTTT. This gives the protein CASSQKTGVSGNTIYF.

This sequence joins TRBV6-6 and TRBJ1-3, with no clear D. This CDR3 is built from 14 residues. Between the trimmed V and J ends, which lost 4 bases and 0 bases, there was a span of 7 bases. The germline CDR1 and CDR2 sequences are MNHNY and SVGAGI (reference sequence). CDR3 sequence (DNA): TGTGCCAGCAGTTCAACAGTCTCTGGAAACACCATATATTTT. It encodes CASSSTVSGNTIYF.

The V gene is TRBV11-2, the J gene TRBJ1-1; D might be TRBD1 (5 bases). The CDR3 has 14 amino acids. Trimming pared 1 base from V and 5 bases from J, leaving 11 bases between. Germline V gene lookup returns CDR1 SGHAT and CDR2 FQNNGV. Here the CDR3 reads CASSLAGGSTEAFF. CDR3 coding DNA: TGTGCCAGCAGCTTAGCCGGGGGATCTACTGAAGCTTTCTTT. The variable domain in full, completed from reference TRBV11-2 and TRBJ1-1, reads EAGVAQSPRYKIIEKRQSVAFWCNPISGHATLYWYQQILGQGPKLLIQFQNNGVVDDSQLPKDRFSAERLKGVDSTLKIQPAKLEDSAVYLCASSLAGGSTEAFFGQGTRLTVV.

This chain joins TRBV30 and TRBJ2-2; 11 nucleotides match TRBD2. The length of the CDR3 is 17 residues. The V and J ends lost 5 bases and 7 bases, in that order; junction bases with no gene match: 15. Germline V gene sequence: CDR1 GTSNPN, CDR2 SVGIG (reference sequence). CDR3 DNA: TGTGCCTGGGGGCTAGCGGGGGGCATCGGACAGGGCGGGGAGCTGTTTTTT. Its translation: CAWGLAGGIGQGGELFF.